A selection of T cell receptor beta chains follows, all from one sample in a study of graft-versus-host responses after intestinal transplantation. Sequencing used immunoSEQ multiplex PCR; TCRdb keeps in-frame clones, though not all of them. The sample records some 2,200 clones, roughly 27% being singletons. This material consisted of alloreactive CD8+ T cells from a mixed lymphocyte reaction culture, taken before transplantation. Receptor source: a human patient who was an organ donor for intestinal transplantation. The CDR3 runs from the conserved cysteine through the conserved F or W. The D gene is left open where the match is weak. Clone size is shown for a subset of rows, as once, few, many or a class of expanded clone.

size	V	D	J	DNA	CDR3
medium-sized	TRBV7-9	TRBD1	TRBJ2-7	TGTGCCAGCAGCTCGACCCTCGGGACAGGGGACCACGAGCAGTACTTC	CASSSTLGTGDHEQYF
.	TRBV28	.	TRBJ1-3	TGTGCCAGCAGGACACAGGGAGACCCTGGAAACACCATATATTTT	CASRTQGDPGNTIYF
large	TRBV27	.	TRBJ1-2	TGTGCCAGCAGTTTCGGTCGAGGGTTTGGCTACACCTTC	CASSFGRGFGYTF
few	TRBV4-3	.	TRBJ1-2	TGCGCCAGCAGCCAGGAAACAGGGAGAGTAGGTGGCTACACCTTC	CASSQETGRVGGYTF
few	TRBV6-1	TRBD2	TRBJ2-7	TGTGCCAGCAGTGAAGCGGCGGGGGGGTCTCGCGAGCAGTACTTC	CASSEAAGGSREQYF
large	TRBV4-1	TRBD1	TRBJ2-7	TGCGCCAGCAGCCAGGTGACAGGGGGCGGGTACGAGCAGTACTTC	CASSQVTGGGYEQYF
.	TRBV27	.	TRBJ1-1	TGTGCCAGCAGTTTATGGGGCGTGTATGGCCCAATGAACACTGAAGCTTTCTTT	CASSLWGVYGPMNTEAFF
.	TRBV4-3	TRBD2	TRBJ2-7	TGCGCCAGCAGCCGGGGGACTATCGGAATTAACGAGCAGTACTTC	CASSRGTIGINEQYF
.	TRBV7-6	.	TRBJ1-6	TGTGCCAGCAGCTTAGCCGGGGACACGAAGAGCTCCTATAATTCACCCCTCCACTTT	CASSLAGDTKSSYNSPLHF
large	TRBV6-1	.	TRBJ1-5	TGTGCTACCTGGGGCTGGAGCAATCAGCCCCAGCATTTT	CATWGWSNQPQHF
.	TRBV7-2	TRBD1	TRBJ1-4	TGTGCCAGCAGCTTAGGGACAGGGTTACCAACTAATGAAAAACTGTTTTTT	CASSLGTGLPTNEKLFF
.	TRBV6-6	.	TRBJ2-7	TGTGCCAGCAGTTATAATAGTATCAACGAGCAGTACTTC	CASSYNSINEQYF
few	TRBV5-1	.	TRBJ2-3	TGCGCCAGCAGCTTACGGCGGAGTCCAAATACGCAGTATTTT	CASSLRRSPNTQYF
.	TRBV21-1	.	TRBJ1-2	TGTGCCAGCAGCACCCGACCCGCCGGGGATGGCTACACCTTC	CASSTRPAGDGYTF
.	TRBV11-3	TRBD2	TRBJ2-3	TGTGCCAGCAGCTTGGACGGGGGGGCCACAGATACGCAGTATTTT	CASSLDGGATDTQYF
medium-sized	TRBV27	.	TRBJ1-4	TGTGCCAGCGGCAGGGTGAGGACTAATGAAAAACTGTTTTTT	CASGRVRTNEKLFF
few	TRBV4-1	.	TRBJ1-2	TGCGCCAGCAGGCCGGAACCGGGGAACTATGGCTACACCTTC	CASRPEPGNYGYTF
.	TRBV28	.	TRBJ2-3	TGTGCCAGCAGTGCAGACGGTTTGGAGGGGCCAGATACGCAGTATTTT	CASSADGLEGPDTQYF
few	TRBV15	.	TRBJ1-1	TGTGCCACCAGCAGAGTAGGTGGGGGGGACACTGAAGCTTTCTTT	CATSRVGGGDTEAFF
large	TRBV27	TRBD1	TRBJ2-7	TGTGCCAGCAGGTGGACAGGGAGCCCCTACGAGCAGTACTTC	CASRWTGSPYEQYF
medium-sized	TRBV11-2	.	TRBJ1-6	TGTGCCAGCAGCTCCTCCCCCAGCTCCTATAATTCACCCCTCCACTTT	CASSSSPSSYNSPLHF
.	TRBV7-2	.	TRBJ2-7	TGTGCCAGCAGCTTAGCCCCACGGGGTGACTACGAGCAGTACTTC	CASSLAPRGDYEQYF
.	TRBV5-5	.	TRBJ2-7	TGTGCCAGCAGCTCCCCAGGGAACTCCTACGAGCAGTACTTC	CASSSPGNSYEQYF
medium-sized	TRBV29-1	.	TRBJ1-1	TGCAGCGTGACAGGGAACACTGAAGCTTTCTTT	CSVTGNTEAFF
.	TRBV4-3	TRBD2	TRBJ2-5	TGCGCCAGCAGCCAAGGACTAGCGGGGTTAGAGACCCAGTACTTC	CASSQGLAGLETQYF
once	TRBV19	TRBD2	TRBJ2-5	TGTGCCAGTAGTATAACTAGCGGGGGCGGGGAGACCCAGTACTTC	CASSITSGGGETQYF
.	TRBV4-1	.	TRBJ2-1	TGCGCCAGCAGCCAAGATCCGGGGAAGGATGAGCAGTTCTTC	CASSQDPGKDEQFF
few	TRBV5-6	.	TRBJ2-1	TGTGCCAGCAGCCTGGGACTTAATGAGCAGTTCTTC	CASSLGLNEQFF
.	TRBV2	.	TRBJ2-7	TGTGCCACCAGGGGAGGGGCCTCCTACGAGCAGTACTTC	CATRGGASYEQYF
large	TRBV25-1	.	TRBJ2-7	TGTGCCAGCATGAGCACACGGGGAGTCTACGAGCAGTACTTC	CASMSTRGVYEQYF
.	TRBV4-1	.	TRBJ2-7	TGCGCCAGCAGCCAACAGTTGGTTTCCTACGAGCAGTACTTC	CASSQQLVSYEQYF
.	TRBV27	.	TRBJ2-3	TGTGCCAGCAGGGTGGATGGGGGCCTATACTCGCAGTATTTT	CASRVDGGLYSQYF
medium-sized	TRBV27	.	TRBJ2-7	TGTGCCAGCCCCCGGTGTTACGAGCAGTACTTC	CASPRCYEQYF
.	TRBV7-9	.	TRBJ2-7	TGTGCCAGCAGCTTAGTGGCGGGTGTATACGAGCAGTACTTC	CASSLVAGVYEQYF
.	TRBV27	TRBD2	TRBJ2-1	TGTGCCAGCAGTTTATTAACAGCGGGGGGGCCCAATGAGCAGTTCTTC	CASSLLTAGGPNEQFF
few	TRBV7-8	.	TRBJ2-2	TGTGCCAGCAGCTTGGACAGTAACACCGGGGAGCTGTTTTTT	CASSLDSNTGELFF
.	TRBV7-8	.	TRBJ1-1	TGTGCCAGCAGCTTAGTATCAGGCATGAACACTGAAGCTTTCTTT	CASSLVSGMNTEAFF
.	TRBV4-1	.	TRBJ2-5	TGCGCCAGCGGCGCGACACAGGGTAGGGGGCAAGAGACCCAGTACTTC	CASGATQGRGQETQYF
.	TRBV27	TRBD1	TRBJ2-1	TGTGCCAGCAGTTTTACAGGGGGCAATGAGCAGTTCTTC	CASSFTGGNEQFF
few	TRBV7-2	.	TRBJ2-4	TGTGCCAGCAGCTTAGGATTATCACTTTTCCCCGGAAACATTCAGTACTTC	CASSLGLSLFPGNIQYF
few	TRBV7-9	.	TRBJ1-1	TGTGCCAGCAGCTTAGATCCAGGGGCAGAGAACACTGAAGCTTTCTTT	CASSLDPGAENTEAFF
medium-sized	TRBV5-6	.	TRBJ1-2	TGTGCCAGCCGGGGCGGGGCAGCCGTCTATGGCTACACCTTC	CASRGGAAVYGYTF
few	TRBV30	TRBD1	TRBJ2-7	TGTGCCTGGAAACACGAATCGGACAGGGTCCCCTACGAGCAGTACTTC	CAWKHESDRVPYEQYF
few	TRBV5-1	.	TRBJ2-1	TGCGCCAGCAGCGGGACGGGGCGGGGCGGGGTTGAGCAGTTCTTC	CASSGTGRGGVEQFF
few	TRBV5-1	.	TRBJ2-5	TGCGCCAGCAGCCCGGGTAAACTAGAAGAGACCCAGTACTTC	CASSPGKLEETQYF
.	TRBV28	TRBD2	TRBJ2-7	TGTGCCAGCAGGGGACTAGCGCTACTCTACGAGCAGTACTTC	CASRGLALLYEQYF
few	TRBV2	.	TRBJ1-6	TGTGCCAGCAGTGGAGAGGAGGAGTATAATTCACCCCTCCACTTT	CASSGEEEYNSPLHF
large	TRBV7-8	.	TRBJ1-2	TGTGCCAGCAGCATGACAGAAGGGCCTTCCTATGGCTACACCTTC	CASSMTEGPSYGYTF
few	TRBV11-2	.	TRBJ2-7	TGTGCCAGCAGCTTAAGTGCGGGGGCAGGCTACGAGCAGTACTTC	CASSLSAGAGYEQYF
medium-sized	TRBV4-1	TRBD2	TRBJ2-7	TGCGCCAGCAGCCAAGTAAGGGGAGGGACCTACGAGCAGTACTTC	CASSQVRGGTYEQYF
few	TRBV7-2	.	TRBJ1-6	TGTGCCAGCAGCCAGAGCTTGGCGTGGGACACCACCGATTCACCCCTCCACTTT	CASSQSLAWDTTDSPLHF
few	TRBV4-1	.	TRBJ1-2	TGCGCCAGCAGCCAAGATTTGGGGGGGGTCTATGGCTACACCTTC	CASSQDLGGVYGYTF
few	TRBV5-6	.	TRBJ2-1	TGTGCCAGCAGTTTGGTCGGGAGCTCCTACAATGAGCAGTTCTTC	CASSLVGSSYNEQFF
.	TRBV27	TRBD1	TRBJ1-5	TGTGCCAGCAGTCCCCGGGCGGGGACAGAAATAAATCAGCCCCAGCATTTT	CASSPRAGTEINQPQHF
.	TRBV6-5	TRBD1	TRBJ1-1	TGTGCCAGCAGACCCGGACAGGGAAGGAACACTGAAGCTTTCTTT	CASRPGQGRNTEAFF
.	TRBV6-5	.	TRBJ2-1	TGTGCCAGCAGTTACGTTACTAGCTACAATGAGCAGTTCTTC	CASSYVTSYNEQFF
.	TRBV28	.	TRBJ2-5	TGTGCCAGCAGTCCACAGGGAAAAGAGACCCAGTACTTC	CASSPQGKETQYF
.	TRBV19	.	TRBJ1-1	TGTGCCAGTAGTATATGGGGGGGGGACACTGAAACTTTCTTT	CASSIWGGDTETFF
.	TRBV27	.	TRBJ2-7	TGTGCCAGCAGTCCAGGGGTCGACGAGCAGTACTTC	CASSPGVDEQYF
medium-sized	TRBV2	TRBD1	TRBJ1-1	TGTGCCAGCAACTTCGGACAGGGGGGCACTGAAGCTTTCTTT	CASNFGQGGTEAFF